The 11 T cell receptor beta chains below come from one sample, sequenced in a study of cytomegalovirus exposure and HLA in healthy donors. This PCR relied on a set of 60 Vbeta primers and 13 Jbeta primers. TCRdb's copy holds only in-frame clones and misses some; the assay was immunoSEQ multiplex PCR. This table has over 120,000 clones, 75% to 80% appearing once. The sample consisted of PBMCs. These receptors all come from a woman in her late teens or twenties in good health and CMV-seropositive.

The gene calls are TRBV27 and TRBJ2-7; D is ambiguous. Germline lookup yields CDR1 MNHEY and CDR2 SMNVEV (reference sequence). CDR3 length: 16 residues. Trimming removed 5 bases from V and 2 bases from J, with 19 bases in between. DNA for the CDR3: TGTGCCAGCAGTCCTACCAGGATTTCTCTGGCCTACGAGCAGTACTTC. This translates into CASSPTRISLAYEQYF.

The table lists this clone with a count of one. This chain joins TRBV5-4 and TRBJ1-2; D is ambiguous. Germline V gene sequence: CDR1 SGHNT, CDR2 YYREEE (reference sequence). Trimming shortened V by 1 base and J by 4 bases, and 11 bases separated the two germline ends. The CDR3 is made up of 14 amino acids. CDR3 loop: CASSLTVSGYGYTF. The CDR3 DNA is TGTGCCAGCAGCTTGACCGTAAGCGGCTATGGCTACACCTTC.

The gene calls are TRBV29-1 and TRBJ2-3; 12 bases agree with TRBD2. The CDR3 is 13 residues long. Looked up from germline, CDR1 is SQVTM and CDR2 is ANQGSEA. Unmatched junction bases numbered 5, after V lost 7 bases and J lost 6 bases. The CDR3 coding sequence is TGCAGCGCCCTAGCGGGGGGGCCGGATACGCAGTATTTT. Translated, it gives CSALAGGPDTQYF.

This rearrangement joins TRBV7-7 to TRBJ2-7; 7 bases are a match to TRBD2. Germline V CDR1 and CDR2: SSHAT, FNYEAQ (reference sequence). Losses at the gene ends were 3 bases for V and 11 bases for J; bases not matched to a gene: 4. This CDR3 is 11 amino acids long. The CDR3 DNA reads TGTGCCAGCAGCTTGAAGGCGGGGGAGTACTTC. It yields the protein CASSLKAGEYF. The complete variable domain, with remaining parts taken from reference TRBV7-7 and TRBJ2-7, reads GAGVSQSPRYKVTKRGQDVTLRCDPISSHATLYWYQQALGQGPEFLTYFNYEAQPDKSGLPSDRFSAERPEGSISTLTIQRTEQRDSAMYRCASSLKAGEYFGPGTRLTVT.

The chain combines TRBV27 with TRBJ2-1; maybe TRBD2 (6 bases). The V and J ends lost 6 bases and 2 bases respectively, with 11 bases between them. From germline, CDR1 is MNHEY and CDR2 SMNVEV (reference sequence). The CDR3 is made up of 14 amino acids. CDR3 region: CASSLGGAYNEQFF. DNA of the CDR3: TGTGCCAGCAGCCTGGGAGGAGCCTACAATGAGCAGTTCTTC.

By share of the sample, this clone is medium-sized. The chain uses TRBV5-6 and TRBJ2-1; the match to TRBD1 covers 9 bases. With V trimmed by 3 bases and J by 7 bases, 14 bases remained unmatched. CDR1 and CDR2 from the germline V gene are SGHDT and YYEEEE. This CDR3 contains 17 residues. CDR3 sequence reads: CASSSEPGTGNANEQFF. As DNA, the CDR3 is TGTGCCAGCAGCTCGGAACCCGGGACAGGGAATGCGAATGAGCAGTTCTTC.

This chain uses TRBV11-2 with TRBJ2-6; possibly TRBD1 for D (6 bases). The CDR3 contains 17 residues. Germline values: CDR1 SGHAT, CDR2 FQNNGV. The ends were cut back, 6 bases at V and 0 bases at J, with 15 bases in the middle. CDR3: CASSLLQGHSGANVLTF. In nucleotides, the CDR3 is TGTGCCAGCAGTCTACTACAGGGCCACTCTGGGGCCAACGTCCTGACTTTC.

This chain joins TRBV4-3 and TRBJ2-2; TRBD1 matches 7 bases. There are 17 residues in the CDR3. Germline V lookup: CDR1 LGHNA, CDR2 YSLEER. Trimming took 3 bases from V and 5 from J; bases not matched to a gene: 12. As DNA, the CDR3 is TGCGCCAGCAGCCAGAAGGCGTCAGGGGGAGCTACCGGGGAGCTGTTTTTT. This gives the protein CASSQKASGGATGELFF.

The V and J genes are TRBV6-6 and TRBJ2-7; D might be TRBD1 (6 bases). Looked up from germline, CDR1 is MNHNY and CDR2 is SVGAGI (reference sequence). V lost 0 bases and J 5 bases, leaving 8 bases between the germline ends. This CDR3 has 13 amino acids. CDR3 loop: CASSYSGQNEQYF. The CDR3, as DNA: TGTGCCAGCAGTTACTCTGGACAGAACGAGCAGTACTTC.

In this sample, this clone turned up a few times. The chain is built from TRBV10-3 and TRBJ1-5; D is unresolved. The germline CDR1 and CDR2 sequences are ENHRY and SYGVKD. The CDR3 has 16 amino acids. The V end was cut by 0 bases, the J end by 0 bases, with 9 bases between. The CDR3 DNA sequence: TGTGCCATCAGTGAGTCGGGCGGGTATAGCAATCAGCCCCAGCATTTT. Translating gives CAISESGGYSNQPQHF.

This chain links TRBV28 with TRBJ2-3; the D gene is possibly TRBD1 (6 bases). V was trimmed by 3 bases and J by 1 base, leaving 14 bases between them. Germline V gene sequence: CDR1 MDHEN, CDR2 SYDVKM. This CDR3 is 16 amino acids long. The CDR3 region has the DNA TGTGCCAGCAGTTTCCAGGGGAATTTGCGCACAGATACGCAGTATTTT. Its translation is CASSFQGNLRTDTQYF. Looking up the rest from reference TRBV28 and TRBJ2-3 gives the full variable domain: DVKVTQSSRYLVKRTGEKVFLECVQDMDHENMFWYRQDPGLGLRLIYFSYDVKMKEKGDIPEGYSVSREKKERFSLILESASTNQTSMYLCASSFQGNLRTDTQYFGPGTRLTVL.